The 3 T cell receptor beta chains below were found in one sample sequenced in a study of blood T cell repertoires in COVID-19. Using immunoSEQ multiplex PCR, the repertoire was profiled, and TCRdb retains in-frame clones only, with some absent. The sample has some 340,000 clones, about 85% seen once. The sample consisted of peripheral blood. These receptors were obtained from a woman aged 18-29 years with acute or convalescent COVID-19.

The V call is TRBV6-1, the J call TRBJ2-3, with 9 positions matching TRBD2. CDR3 size: 15 residues. The trim removed 3 bases at V and 6 bases at J, leaving 7 bases unmatched. The germline gives CDR1 MNHNS, CDR2 SASEGT. CDR3 amino acids: CASSDQPGLADTQYF. The CDR3 DNA follows: TGTGCCAGCAGTGACCAACCCGGACTAGCGGATACGCAGTATTTT.

This clone was observed a few times. The chain joins TRBV7-3 to TRBJ1-1, with a tentative D call TRBD1 (6 bases). CDR3 length: 13 residues. CDR1 SGHTA and CDR2 FQGTGA come from the germline V gene. Trimming took off 5 bases at V and 2 bases at J, with 9 bases between the two ends. The CDR3 DNA follows: TGTGCCAGCAGCCGAGGGACAAACACTGAAGCTTTCTTT. Amino acid sequence: CASSRGTNTEAFF.

The V and J genes are TRBV5-7 and TRBJ2-7; TRBD1 aligns across 7 bases. TRBV5-7 belongs to the ORF category, with a function that is uncertain. CDR3 size: 17 residues. Losses at the gene ends were 4 bases for V and 0 bases for J; bases not matched to a gene: 13. CDR3 sequence reads: CASSQTPGQSSSYEQYF. The CDR3 DNA reads as TGTGCCAGCAGCCAAACTCCGGGACAGTCAAGCTCCTACGAGCAGTACTTC.